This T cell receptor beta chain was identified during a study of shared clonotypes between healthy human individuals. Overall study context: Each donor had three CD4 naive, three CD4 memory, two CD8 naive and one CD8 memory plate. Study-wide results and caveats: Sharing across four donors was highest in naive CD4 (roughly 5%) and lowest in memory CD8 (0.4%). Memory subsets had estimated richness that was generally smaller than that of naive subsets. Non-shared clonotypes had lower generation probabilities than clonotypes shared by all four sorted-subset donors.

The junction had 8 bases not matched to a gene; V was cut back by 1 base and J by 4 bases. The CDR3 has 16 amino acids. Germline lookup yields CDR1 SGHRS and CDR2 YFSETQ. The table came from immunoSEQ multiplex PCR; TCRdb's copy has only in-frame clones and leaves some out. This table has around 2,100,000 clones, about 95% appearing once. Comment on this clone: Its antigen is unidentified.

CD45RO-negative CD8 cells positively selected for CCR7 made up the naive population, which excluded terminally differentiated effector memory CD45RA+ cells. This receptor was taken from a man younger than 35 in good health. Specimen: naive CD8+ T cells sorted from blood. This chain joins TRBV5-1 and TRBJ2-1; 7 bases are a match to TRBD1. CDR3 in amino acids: CASSLSGTATYNEQFF. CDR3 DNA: TGCGCCAGCAGCTTGTCCGGGACAGCCACATACAATGAGCAGTTCTTC.